This section outlines one T cell receptor (beta chain) sequence together with its context. Treatment here: preoperative locoregional IRX-2 cytokine immunotherapy. Patients received preoperative, locoregional IRX-2 cytokine immunotherapy in a phase Ib study. The entry originates in a study of preoperative IRX-2 immunotherapy in early breast cancer. The table came from immunoSEQ multiplex PCR; TCRdb's copy has only in-frame clones and leaves some out. Among 5,800 or so clones listed, roughly 70% were seen once. This CDR3 spans 12 amino acids. Germline V gives CDR1 MDHEN, CDR2 SYDVKM. V shed 1 base and J shed 8 bases, with 8 bases lying between them.

Here the sequenced sample was tumor tissue, taken before IRX-2 immunotherapy. The clonotype originates from a human donor with breast cancer. The chain has TRBV28 and TRBJ1-2, with unresolved D. CDR3 amino acids: CASSLFAGGYTF. The DNA for the CDR3 is TGTGCCAGCAGTTTATTCGCGGGAGGCTACACCTTC.